These T cell receptor beta chains were read from a single sample in a study of blood T cell repertoires in COVID-19. The table came from immunoSEQ multiplex PCR; TCRdb's copy has only in-frame clones and leaves some out. The sample includes 100,000 or so clones, 91% of them seen just once. What was sequenced was peripheral blood. The receptors were gathered from a human donor with active COVID-19. The donor label of this sample is uncertain. CDR3s include the opening cysteine and the closing phenylalanine or tryptophan. The D gene is left open where the match is weak. Size values are once, few and many counts, or a class for expanded clones, and some rows have none.

J gene,V gene,clone size,D gene,CDR3 protein,CDR3 DNA
TRBJ2-3,TRBV10-3,NA,TRBD1,CAISESGRGTDTQYF,TGTGCCATCAGTGAGAGCGGCAGGGGGACAGATACGCAGTATTTT
TRBJ1-1,TRBV9,once,NA,CASSPTHLRNTEAFF,TGTGCCAGCAGCCCAACCCACTTGAGGAACACTGAAGCTTTCTTT
TRBJ1-1,TRBV4-2,NA,TRBD1,CASSHPGQGAGNTEAFF,TGTGCCAGCAGCCACCCGGGACAGGGGGCGGGGAACACTGAAGCTTTCTTT
TRBJ2-5,TRBV29-1,NA,NA,CSVDGAGEETQYF,TGCAGCGTTGATGGCGCAGGGGAAGAGACCCAGTACTTC
TRBJ1-4,TRBV7-6,NA,TRBD1,CASSLGGPGTGIGKLFF,TGTGCCAGCAGCTTAGGGGGCCCCGGGACAGGGATTGGAAAACTGTTTTTT
TRBJ2-7,TRBV6-5,NA,NA,CASSYSTGESSYEQYF,TGTGCCAGCAGTTACTCGACCGGAGAGAGCTCCTACGAGCAGTACTTC
TRBJ1-6,TRBV4-1,NA,TRBD1,CASSQVGRDRGNSPLHF,TGCGCCAGCAGCCAAGTTGGAAGGGACAGGGGTAATTCACCCCTCCACTTT
TRBJ2-7,TRBV7-9,NA,NA,CASSLGAPSSYEQYF,TGTGCCAGCAGCTTAGGAGCACCGAGCTCCTACGAGCAGTACTTC
TRBJ1-2,TRBV19,NA,NA,CAVEDKNYGYTF,TGTGCCGTAGAAGACAAAAACTATGGCTACACCTTC
TRBJ2-7,TRBV15,NA,NA,CATSRDFGGEQYF,TGTGCCACCAGCAGAGATTTCGGGGGCGAGCAGTACTTC
TRBJ1-1,TRBV12-3/TRBV12-4,NA,NA,CASSRAGEAFF,TGTGCCAGCAGTCGGGCAGGGGAAGCTTTCTTT
TRBJ1-1,TRBV9,once,TRBD1,CASSAGQGDTEAFF,TGTGCCAGCAGCGCGGGACAGGGAGACACTGAAGCTTTCTTT
TRBJ2-3,TRBV4-2,NA,TRBD2,CASSQDMGGGTDTQYF,TGTGCCAGCAGCCAAGATATGGGGGGGGGAACAGATACGCAGTATTTT
TRBJ2-4,TRBV7-2,NA,TRBD1,CASCTGVKNIQYF,TGTGCCAGCTGTACAGGGGTCAAAAACATTCAGTACTTC
TRBJ2-3,TRBV5-6,NA,TRBD1,CASSLVGTGSTDTQYF,TGTGCCAGCAGCTTAGTCGGGACAGGGTCGACAGATACGCAGTATTTT
TRBJ2-2,TRBV2,NA,NA,CASSAYSRQDTGELFF,TGTGCCAGCAGTGCGTACAGTCGGCAGGACACCGGGGAGCTGTTTTTT
TRBJ2-2,TRBV27,NA,TRBD2,CASSFGPLTSQEAGELFF,TGTGCCAGCAGTTTTGGGCCCCTGACTAGCCAGGAGGCCGGGGAGCTGTTTTTT
TRBJ2-7,TRBV6-2/TRBV6-3,NA,TRBD1,CASSYSGQENYEQYF,TGTGCCAGCAGTTACTCGGGACAGGAAAACTACGAGCAGTACTTC
TRBJ1-6,TRBV27,NA,NA,CASSLSHPHSPLHF,TGTGCCAGCAGTTTAAGCCATCCCCATTCACCCCTCCACTTT
TRBJ2-7,TRBV28,NA,TRBD1,CASSSPTGQGSRPYEQYF,TGTGCCAGCAGTTCGCCCACGGGACAGGGGTCCCGTCCCTACGAGCAGTACTTC
TRBJ2-1,TRBV18,few,TRBD2,CASSVAGTSGALNEQFF,TGTGCCAGCTCAGTTGCCGGGACTAGCGGGGCCCTGAATGAGCAGTTCTTC
TRBJ1-2,TRBV9,once,TRBD1,CASSVGNLGPTGRRYGYTF,TGTGCCAGCAGCGTTGGGAACTTAGGGCCGACAGGGCGGAGGTATGGCTACACCTTC
TRBJ2-1,TRBV11-2,once,NA,CASSLPTFSYNEQFF,TGTGCCAGCAGCCTACCTACCTTCTCCTACAATGAGCAGTTCTTC
TRBJ2-5,TRBV12-5,NA,NA,CAKTSLETQYF,TGTGCTAAGACAAGTTTGGAGACCCAGTACTTC
TRBJ1-2,TRBV9,NA,TRBD1,CASSVQGAGYGYTF,TGTGCCAGCAGCGTACAGGGGGCTGGATATGGCTACACCTTC
TRBJ2-1,TRBV25-1,once,NA,CASSEARGDFCEQFF,TGTGCCAGCAGTGAAGCCAGGGGGGATTTCTGTGAGCAGTTCTTC
TRBJ2-3,TRBV5-4,NA,TRBD2,CASSFSRGGEVDTQYF,TGTGCCAGCAGCTTCTCCCGCGGGGGGGAGGTGGATACGCAGTATTTT
TRBJ2-5,TRBV2,NA,TRBD2,CASSERFYSGGAEETQYF,TGTGCCAGCAGTGAACGTTTTTATAGCGGGGGGGCGGAGGAGACCCAGTACTTC
TRBJ1-1,TRBV29-1,few,NA,CSAVIWNTEAFF,TGCAGCGCGGTAATCTGGAACACTGAAGCTTTCTTT
TRBJ1-1,TRBV5-1,NA,NA,CASSLAGGGEAFF,TGCGCCAGCAGCTTGGCCGGGGGTGGTGAAGCTTTCTTT
TRBJ2-7,TRBV5-5,NA,NA,CASSLAAGEYSEQYF,TGTGCCAGCAGCTTGGCGGCAGGGGAATACTCCGAGCAGTACTTC
TRBJ2-2,TRBV19,NA,NA,CASSIRGTGELFF,TGTGCCAGTAGTATAAGAGGGACCGGGGAGCTGTTTTTT